This T cell receptor beta chain comes out of a study of blood T cell repertoires in COVID-19. Profiling relied on immunoSEQ multiplex PCR, and the TCRdb table lists in-frame clones only, not all of them. The repertoire holds a few hundred thousand clones, with roughly 87% as singletons. The CDR3 has 14 amino acids. The germline V gene encodes CDR1 SGHRS and CDR2 YFSETQ. Trimming took 4 bases from V and 3 from J, leaving 11 bases between them. The sample consisted of PBMCs or T cells enriched from blood (not recorded which). The chain carries TRBV5-1 and TRBJ2-1; D possibly corresponds to TRBD2 (6 bases). This TCR derives from a woman aged 30 to 39 who had recovered from COVID-19. Written as DNA, the CDR3 is TGCGCCAGCAGCGCGGACTACCGCTACAATGAGCAGTTCTTC. This sequence encodes CASSADYRYNEQFF. The full variable domain, rest sourced from reference TRBV5-1 and TRBJ2-1, is KAGVTQTPRYLIKTRGQQVTLSCSPISGHRSVSWYQQTPGQGLQFLFEYFSETQRNKGNFPGRFSGRQFSNSRSEMNVSTLELGDSALYLCASSADYRYNEQFFGPGTRLTVL.